This TCR beta chain was observed in a study of molecular identifiers for immune sequencing clone quantification. Study findings and constraints: Clones exceeding 20 RNA copies carried over 97% of effector molecules but under 1% of naive-cell molecules.

CDR1 is DFQATT and CDR2 is SNEGSKA in the germline V gene (reference sequence). The CDR3 is 15 amino acids. Trimming removed 8 bases from V and 6 bases from J, with 25 bases in between. With regard to this clonotype: Antigen unknown. This may be a read error, as it is one base from a much larger clone.

TCRdb processed the PCR reads anew with MiXCR; each CDR3 protein has one entry. The table includes 300,000 to 350,000 distinct CDR3 sequences, about 20% detected once. The receptor comes from a human donor in good health. Some libraries in this study had Jurkat cell RNA spiked in. The source material was naive CD8+ T cells from blood, with Jurkat cell RNA spiked in. As to subset: FACS-sorted CD8+CD4-CCR7+CD45RA+ naive T cells. The chain is built from TRBV20-1 and TRBJ1-1; D gene unclear. CDR3 region: CSPTDGSRVGAEAFF. CDR3 sequence (DNA): TGCAGTCCAACCGACGGCTCGCGGGTTGGGGCTGAAGCTTTCTTT.